This is a list of T cell receptor beta chains from one sample in a study of T-cell reconstitution after alpha-beta-depleted transplantation in children. TCRdb processed the PCR reads anew with MiXCR; each CDR3 protein has one entry. The sample has over 150,000 distinct CDR3 sequences, 5.5% to 7% seen once. The sample here was PBMCs, taken before TCRalphabeta/CD19-depleted stem cell transplant. All receptors derive from a boy aged 2 to 10 with acute lymphoblastic leukemia, due to receive a stem cell transplant. CDR3s include the opening cysteine and the closing phenylalanine or tryptophan. Some rows have no size entry. The others give once, few or many, or a class for an expanded clone.

j_call,v_call,clone_size,cdr3_aa
TRBJ2-6,TRBV20-1,many,CSAREWTGLSGANVLTF
TRBJ1-1,TRBV15,few,CATSKSILGPTGTEAFF
TRBJ2-1,TRBV28,many,CASKLLDEQFF
TRBJ2-2,TRBV5-5,many,CASIVGGVDTGELFF
TRBJ1-1,TRBV7-8,few,CASSLLDRGLNTEAFF
TRBJ2-7,TRBV6-5,many,CASSYRTGKGYEQYF
TRBJ1-5,TRBV13,-,CASSLGRQGSQPQHF
TRBJ1-1,TRBV6-2/TRBV6-3,few,CASRGHLMEAFF
TRBJ2-3,TRBV11-2,many,CASSSLRRTGTPNEADTQYF
TRBJ1-6,TRBV7-2,few,CASSLRMKSSPLHF
TRBJ2-7,TRBV2,many,CASGGLTYEQYF
TRBJ2-1,TRBV9,-,CASSGGLAGGRRANEQFF
TRBJ1-1,TRBV6-5,few,CASSYSTVSGEAFF
TRBJ2-5,TRBV18,-,CASSPPVQETQYF
TRBJ2-6,TRBV3-1,many,CASSQRIYPGFSGANVLTF
TRBJ2-3,TRBV27,few,CASSRGTWPDTQYF
TRBJ2-1,TRBV19,-,CASSITPREQFF
TRBJ2-4,TRBV20-1,many,CSAPGGPAKNIQYF
TRBJ2-7,TRBV29-1,many,CSVRTSATSYEQYF
TRBJ2-7,TRBV28,many,CASSDTLGPGEQYF
TRBJ1-1,TRBV27,many,CASSWGTSNTEAFF
TRBJ1-6,TRBV5-1,-,CASSLAGWQDNSPLHF
TRBJ2-3,TRBV7-2,many,CASSKNTDTQYF
TRBJ2-7,TRBV20-1,many,CSGTPRGLDEQYF
TRBJ2-4,TRBV7-9,many,CASSLSGSDIQYF
TRBJ2-3,TRBV7-9,-,CASSPGLAGHETQYF
TRBJ2-7,TRBV7-9,many,CASSLVGPSYEQYF
TRBJ2-5,TRBV7-2,-,CASSFTGGAVGETQYF
TRBJ2-7,TRBV28,many,CASRGTGVTYEQYF
TRBJ2-5,TRBV20-1,-,CSVEPGLAQETQYF
TRBJ2-7,TRBV15,many,CATSDPSGTSYEQYF
TRBJ2-1,TRBV12-3/TRBV12-4,many,CASSLTRDNEQFF
TRBJ1-1,TRBV28,many,CASSFLGSAFF
TRBJ1-6,TRBV3-1,-,CASSQGGFPLHF
TRBJ2-1,TRBV14,few,CASSHYNEQFF
TRBJ2-5,TRBV7-9,few,CASSLVEGWETQYF
TRBJ2-5,TRBV10-2,many,CASRPAGGSQETQYF
TRBJ1-1,TRBV28,many,CASRFKPHLNTEAFF
TRBJ1-5,TRBV28,many,CASSFWGNQPQHF
TRBJ2-4,TRBV11-2,-,CASNTGPTWEQYF
TRBJ2-5,TRBV7-9,many,CASSLVRVETQYF
TRBJ1-3,TRBV7-9,-,CASSLALTGSGNTIYF